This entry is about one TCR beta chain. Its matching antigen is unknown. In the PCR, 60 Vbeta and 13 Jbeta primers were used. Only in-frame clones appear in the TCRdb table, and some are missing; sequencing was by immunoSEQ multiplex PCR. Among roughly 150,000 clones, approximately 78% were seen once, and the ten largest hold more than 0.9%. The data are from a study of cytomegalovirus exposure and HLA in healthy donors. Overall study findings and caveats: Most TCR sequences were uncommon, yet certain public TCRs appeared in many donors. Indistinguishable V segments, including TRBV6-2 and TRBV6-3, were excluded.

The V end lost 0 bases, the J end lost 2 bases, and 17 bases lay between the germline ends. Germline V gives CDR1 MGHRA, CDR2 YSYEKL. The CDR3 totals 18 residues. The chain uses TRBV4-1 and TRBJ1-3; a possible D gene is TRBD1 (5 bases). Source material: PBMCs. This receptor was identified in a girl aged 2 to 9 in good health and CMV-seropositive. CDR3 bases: TGCGCCAGCAGCCAAGATCGCAAGGGTCAGGGAACTGGAAACACCATATATTTT. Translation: CASSQDRKGQGTGNTIYF.